A single sample gave rise to the 19 T cell receptor beta chains below, sequenced in a study of T-cell reconstitution after alpha-beta-depleted transplantation in children. TCRbeta library construction was performed incorporating unique molecular identifiers. MiXCR was run by TCRdb on the PCR reads, yielding one entry per CDR3 protein. The repertoire holds 350,000 to 450,000 distinct CDR3 sequences, 10% to 15% seen once, with 4.3% in the top ten. Here the sequenced sample was PBMCs, taken from the stem cell graft. Receptors originate from a human donor who donated a stem cell graft to a child with Fanconi anemia.

This clonotype was seen repeatedly, ten times or more. V and J are TRBV29-1 and TRBJ1-1; TRBD1 matches 7 bases. The CDR3 length is 14 residues. Germline lookup yields CDR1 SQVTM and CDR2 ANQGSEA. The ends lost 7 bases at V and 1 base at J; junction bases unmatched: 9. CDR3 nucleotide sequence: TGCAGCGGAGGGGAACAGGGGACGAACACTGAAGCTTTCTTT. This sequence encodes CSGGEQGTNTEAFF.

In its sample, this clonotype was seen a few times. The V gene is TRBV30, the J gene TRBJ2-7, with a possible D match to TRBD2 (6 bases). Trimming cost V 2 bases and J 6 bases, with 14 bases left between them. The CDR3 is 13 amino acids. The germline V gene encodes CDR1 GTSNPN and CDR2 SVGIG (reference sequence). The CDR3 sequence: CAWSRGISGEQYF. The CDR3 bases are TGTGCCTGGAGTCGGGGGATCTCCGGCGAGCAGTACTTC.

By share, this clonotype ranks as medium-sized. The chain employs TRBV7-2 and TRBJ2-3, with D unresolved. The CDR3 is 17 amino acids. In germline, CDR1 is SGHTA, CDR2 FQGNSA. V was clipped by 5 bases and J by 0 bases, with 18 bases between them. CDR3: CASSPSFRTASTDTQYF. The CDR3 DNA is TGTGCCAGCAGCCCTTCCTTCCGGACGGCGAGCACAGATACGCAGTATTTT.

The chain employs TRBV12-3 or TRBV12-4 and TRBJ1-2; D gene ambiguous. Trimming left V 11 bases short and J 1 base short, with 11 bases between. This CDR3 spans 12 amino acids. This CDR3 reads CADQRLNYGYTF. CDR3 sequence (DNA): TGTGCCGACCAGAGGCTTAACTATGGCTACACCTTC.

The chain employs TRBV18 and TRBJ1-6, with 9 bases that match TRBD1. CDR3 length: 16 residues. V lost 5 bases, J lost 7 bases, and 9 bases stayed unmatched. Germline V gene data show CDR1 as KGHSH and CDR2 as LQKENI. CDR3 in DNA: TGTGCCAGCTCATCTCGGACAGGGGCGGACAATTCACCCCTCCACTTT. Translating gives CASSSRTGADNSPLHF. Full variable domain (outside the CDR3, taken from reference TRBV18 and TRBJ1-6): NAGVMQNPRHLVRRRGQEARLRCSPMKGHSHVYWYRQLPEEGLKFMVYLQKENIIDESGMPKERFSAEFPKEGPSILRIQQVVRGDSAAYFCASSSRTGADNSPLHFGNGTRLTVT.

Ten or more counts support this clonotype. DNA of the CDR3: TGCAGTGCTCCGGGACTAGCGGGGACCGAGCAGTACGTC. It translates to CSAPGLAGTEQYV. The V call is TRBV20-1, the J call TRBJ2-7, with 13 bases aligning to TRBD2. This CDR3 is 13 amino acids long. V shed 5 bases and J 6 bases; nucleotides not matched to a gene: 4. Germline V gene sequence: CDR1 DFQATT, CDR2 SNEGSKA (reference sequence).

This clonotype was seen ten or more times. CDR3 sequence (DNA): TGTGCCAGCAGCTTAGCTCACTCCACGGGGGAGCTGTTTTTT. This sequence encodes CASSLAHSTGELFF. The V call is TRBV7-2, the J call TRBJ2-2; D is ambiguous. Germline CDR1 and CDR2: SGHTA and FQGNSA. This CDR3 contains 14 residues. Trimming pared 0 bases from V and 8 bases from J, leaving 10 bases between.

The chain combines TRBV30 with TRBJ2-7; D gene uncertain. V was shortened by 6 bases and J by 1 base, with 7 bases between the two germline ends. Germline assignment: CDR1 GTSNPN and CDR2 SVGIG (reference sequence). This CDR3 contains 11 residues. The CDR3 loop is CACRFSYEQYF. The CDR3, as DNA: TGTGCCTGCAGATTTTCCTACGAGCAGTACTTC.

The chain has TRBV5-1 and TRBJ2-3, with a possible D match to TRBD2 (7 bases). Germline-derived CDR1 and CDR2 are SGHRS and YFSETQ. V lost 4 bases, J lost 5 bases, and 17 bases lay in between. This CDR3 is built from 15 residues. The CDR3 nucleotides are TGCGCCAGCAGCCTCTCCGGGGGGCAGGGAGATACGCAGTATTTT. Its protein product is CASSLSGGQGDTQYF. The full variable domain, its missing parts supplied by reference TRBV5-1 and TRBJ2-3, is KAGVTQTPRYLIKTRGQQVTLSCSPISGHRSVSWYQQTPGQGLQFLFEYFSETQRNKGNFPGRFSGRQFSNSRSEMNVSTLELGDSALYLCASSLSGGQGDTQYFGPGTRLTVL.

The sample holds many counts of this clonotype. The chain links TRBV5-1 to TRBJ2-1; a possible D gene is TRBD1 (5 bases). This CDR3 comprises 15 residues. CDR1 SGHRS and CDR2 YFSETQ come from the germline V gene. The ends were cut back, 4 bases at V and 2 bases at J, with 13 bases in the middle. CDR3 loop: CASSPETVTYNEQFF. In DNA form, the CDR3 reads TGCGCCAGCAGCCCCGAGACAGTTACCTACAATGAGCAGTTCTTC. Full variable domain (remainder filled in from reference TRBV5-1 and TRBJ2-1): KAGVTQTPRYLIKTRGQQVTLSCSPISGHRSVSWYQQTPGQGLQFLFEYFSETQRNKGNFPGRFSGRQFSNSRSEMNVSTLELGDSALYLCASSPETVTYNEQFFGPGTRLTVL.

This clonotype showed up many times. The chain links TRBV20-1 to TRBJ2-3; D might be TRBD1 (5 bases). The CDR3 is 13 residues long. V gave up 6 bases and J gave up 4 bases, with 14 bases separating them. Germline-derived CDR1 and CDR2 are DFQATT and SNEGSKA (reference sequence). CDR3 residues: CSAEGVMADTQYF. The CDR3 region has the DNA TGCAGTGCCGAAGGGGTAATGGCAGATACGCAGTATTTT.

This clonotype was found many times. The rearrangement joins TRBV12-3 or TRBV12-4 to TRBJ2-3, with 8 nucleotides matching TRBD1. The CDR3 sequence is 13 residues long. J gave up 6 bases and V 6 bases, and 5 bases lay outside the gene matches. CDR3 nucleotide sequence: TGTGCCAGCAGAGGACAGGGAAAGGATACGCAGTATTTT. Encoded protein: CASRGQGKDTQYF.

This clonotype occurred many times. The chain is built from TRBV5-1 and TRBJ1-1; D is perhaps TRBD1 (6 bases). Germline V gene data show CDR1 as SGHRS and CDR2 as YFSETQ. CDR3 size: 14 residues. V was clipped by 4 bases and J by 0 bases, with 10 bases between them. This CDR3 is CASSPWTVNTEAFF. The CDR3 nucleotides are TGCGCCAGCAGCCCTTGGACAGTGAACACTGAAGCTTTCTTT.

The V gene is TRBV4-2, the J gene TRBJ1-2; D is perhaps TRBD1 (5 bases). The CDR3 is 15 amino acids. Between the trimmed V and J ends, which lost 1 base and 2 bases, there was a span of 11 bases. Germline V gene lookup returns CDR1 LGHNA and CDR2 YNFKEQ. The CDR3 DNA reads as TGTGCCAGCAGCCAAGTCGGCAGGGACAACTATGGCTACACCTTC. This codes for CASSQVGRDNYGYTF.

The chain employs TRBV7-2 and TRBJ1-6; D is uncertain. The CDR3 is made up of 13 amino acids. The germline V gene encodes CDR1 SGHTA and CDR2 FQGNSA. Between the trimmed V and J ends, which lost 5 bases and 8 bases, there was a span of 10 bases. The CDR3 region has the DNA TGTGCCAGCAGCCCAGTTGTGGATTCACCCCTCCACTTT. Protein product: CASSPVVDSPLHF.

J is TRBJ2-1 and V is TRBV29-1, with 10 bases that match TRBD2. The length of the CDR3 is 13 residues. V shed 4 bases, J shed 8 bases, and the junction held 5 bases outside the gene matches. Germline loops: CDR1 SQVTM, CDR2 ANQGSEA. The CDR3 here is CSVAWLAGDEQFF. The CDR3 region has the DNA TGCAGCGTTGCATGGCTAGCGGGGGATGAGCAGTTCTTC.

This clonotype was recorded at least ten times. This rearrangement joins TRBV20-1 to TRBJ2-7; 10 bases match TRBD1. The CDR3 extends over 15 amino acids. Per the germline V gene, CDR1 is DFQATT and CDR2 is SNEGSKA (reference sequence). With 7 bases clipped from V and 5 bases from J, the junction kept 14 bases outside the gene matches. In DNA, the CDR3 is TGCAGTGTAAACATCCTCCGGGACAGGGGCGACGAGCAGTACTTC. Amino acid sequence: CSVNILRDRGDEQYF.

The sample holds many counts of this clonotype. The chain links TRBV5-1 to TRBJ1-1; 8 nucleotides line up with TRBD1. Germline assignment: CDR1 SGHRS and CDR2 YFSETQ. The CDR3 has 15 residues. V was clipped by 0 bases and J by 0 bases; unmatched bases: 1. CDR3 loop: CASSLEGQVNTEAFF. The CDR3 DNA is TGCGCCAGCAGCTTGGAGGGACAGGTGAACACTGAAGCTTTCTTT.

This clonotype has ten or more counts. This chain uses TRBV14 with TRBJ2-1; 9 nucleotides align to TRBD1. The germline gives CDR1 SGHDN, CDR2 FVKESK. J was trimmed by 9 bases and V by 5 bases; bases with no gene match: 5. The CDR3 has 13 amino acids. The DNA of the CDR3 is TGTGCCAGCAGCACACAGGGGGCAGGTGAGCAGTTCTTC. Protein product: CASSTQGAGEQFF.